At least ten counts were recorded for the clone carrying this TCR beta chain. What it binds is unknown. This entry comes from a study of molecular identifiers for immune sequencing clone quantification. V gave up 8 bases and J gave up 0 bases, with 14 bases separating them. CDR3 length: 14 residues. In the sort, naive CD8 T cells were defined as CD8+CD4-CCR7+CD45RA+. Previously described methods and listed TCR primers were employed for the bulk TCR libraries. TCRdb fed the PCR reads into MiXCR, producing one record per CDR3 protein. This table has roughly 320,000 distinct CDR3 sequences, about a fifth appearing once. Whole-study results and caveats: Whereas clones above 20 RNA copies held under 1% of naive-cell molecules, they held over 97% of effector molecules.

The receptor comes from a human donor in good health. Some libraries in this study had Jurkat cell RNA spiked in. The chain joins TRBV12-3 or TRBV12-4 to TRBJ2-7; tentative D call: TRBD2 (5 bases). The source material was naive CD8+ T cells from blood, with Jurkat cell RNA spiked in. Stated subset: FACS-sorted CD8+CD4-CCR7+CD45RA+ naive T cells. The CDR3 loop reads CASAREQSSYEQYF. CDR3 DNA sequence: TGTGCCAGCGCGAGGGAACAAAGCTCCTACGAGCAGTACTTC.